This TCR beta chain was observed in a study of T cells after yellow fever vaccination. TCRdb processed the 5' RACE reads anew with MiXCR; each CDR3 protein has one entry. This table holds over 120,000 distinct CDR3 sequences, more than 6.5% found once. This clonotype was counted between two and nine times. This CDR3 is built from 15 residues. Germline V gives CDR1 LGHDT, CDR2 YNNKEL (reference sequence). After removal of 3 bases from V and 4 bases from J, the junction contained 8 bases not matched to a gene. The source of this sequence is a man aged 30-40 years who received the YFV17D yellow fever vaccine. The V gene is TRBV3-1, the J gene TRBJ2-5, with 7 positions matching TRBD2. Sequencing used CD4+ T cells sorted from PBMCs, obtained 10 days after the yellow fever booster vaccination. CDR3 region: CASSQNPTGGETQYF. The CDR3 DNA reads TGTGCCAGCAGCCAGAACCCGACGGGGGGAGAGACCCAGTACTTC.